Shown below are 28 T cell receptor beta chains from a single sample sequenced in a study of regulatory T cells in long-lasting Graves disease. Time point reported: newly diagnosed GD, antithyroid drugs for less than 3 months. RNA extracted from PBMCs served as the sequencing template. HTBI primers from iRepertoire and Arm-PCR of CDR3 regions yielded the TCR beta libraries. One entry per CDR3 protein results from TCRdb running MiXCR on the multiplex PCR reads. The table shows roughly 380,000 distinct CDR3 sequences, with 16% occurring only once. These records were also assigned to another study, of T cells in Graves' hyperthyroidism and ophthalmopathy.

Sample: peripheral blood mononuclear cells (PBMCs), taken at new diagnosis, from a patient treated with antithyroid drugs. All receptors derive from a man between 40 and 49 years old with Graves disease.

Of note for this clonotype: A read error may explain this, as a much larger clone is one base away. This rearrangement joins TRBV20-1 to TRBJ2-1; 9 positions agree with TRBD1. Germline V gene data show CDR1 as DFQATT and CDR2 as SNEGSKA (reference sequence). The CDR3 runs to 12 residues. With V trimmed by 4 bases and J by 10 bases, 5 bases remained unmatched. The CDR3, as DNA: TGCAGTGCTATACAGGGGGCCTACGAGCAGTTCTTC. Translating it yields CSAIQGAYEQFF.

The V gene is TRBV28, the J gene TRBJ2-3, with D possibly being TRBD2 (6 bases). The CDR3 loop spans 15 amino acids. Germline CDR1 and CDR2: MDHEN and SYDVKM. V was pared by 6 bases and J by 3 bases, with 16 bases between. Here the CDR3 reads CASSPVTGRTDTQYF. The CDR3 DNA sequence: TGTGCCAGCAGCCCCGTCACCGGGAGAACAGATACGCAGTATTTT.

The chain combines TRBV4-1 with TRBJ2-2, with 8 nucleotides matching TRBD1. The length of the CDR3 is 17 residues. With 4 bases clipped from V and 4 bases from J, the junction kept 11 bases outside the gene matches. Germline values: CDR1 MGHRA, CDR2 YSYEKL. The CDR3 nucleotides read TGCGCCAGCAGCCCGACAACAGGACAGGGTGGCACCGGGGAGCTGTTTTTT. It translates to CASSPTTGQGGTGELFF.

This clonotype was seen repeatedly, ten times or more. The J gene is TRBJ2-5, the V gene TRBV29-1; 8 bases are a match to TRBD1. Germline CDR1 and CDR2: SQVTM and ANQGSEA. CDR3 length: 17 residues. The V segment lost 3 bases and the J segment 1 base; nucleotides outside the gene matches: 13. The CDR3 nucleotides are TGCAGCGTTGACATGGCTGCCAGGGGGCAATCCCAAGAGACCCAGTACTTC. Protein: CSVDMAARGQSQETQYF. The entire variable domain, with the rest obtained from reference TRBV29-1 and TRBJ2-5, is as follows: SAVISQKPSRDICQRGTSLTIQCQVDSQVTMMFWYRQQPGQSLTLIATANQGSEATYESGFVIDKFPISRPNLTFSTLTVSNMSPEDSSIYLCSVDMAARGQSQETQYFGPGTRLLVL.

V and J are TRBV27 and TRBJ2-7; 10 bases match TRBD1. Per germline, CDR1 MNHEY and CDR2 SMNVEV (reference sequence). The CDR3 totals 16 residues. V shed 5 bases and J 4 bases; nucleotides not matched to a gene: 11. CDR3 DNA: TGTGCCAGCAGTCGCGACCCCGGGACAGGGGTATACGAGCAGTACTTC. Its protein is CASSRDPGTGVYEQYF.

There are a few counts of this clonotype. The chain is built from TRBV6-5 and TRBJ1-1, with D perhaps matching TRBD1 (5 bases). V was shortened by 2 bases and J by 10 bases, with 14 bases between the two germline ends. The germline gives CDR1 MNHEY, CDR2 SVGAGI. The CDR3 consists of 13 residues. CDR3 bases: TGTGCCAGCAGTTACGGCAAACTTGGGGGAGCTTTCTTT. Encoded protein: CASSYGKLGGAFF.

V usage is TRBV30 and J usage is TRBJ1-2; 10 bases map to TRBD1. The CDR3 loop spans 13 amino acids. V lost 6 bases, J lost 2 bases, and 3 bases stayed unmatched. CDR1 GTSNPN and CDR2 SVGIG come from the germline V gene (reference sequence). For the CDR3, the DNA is TGTGCCTGCACGGACAGGGGGAACTATGGCTACACCTTC. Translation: CACTDRGNYGYTF.

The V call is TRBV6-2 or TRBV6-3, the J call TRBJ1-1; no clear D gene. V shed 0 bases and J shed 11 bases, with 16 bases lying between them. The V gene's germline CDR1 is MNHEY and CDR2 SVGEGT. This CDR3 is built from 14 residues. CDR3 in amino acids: CASSYSPLELGAFF. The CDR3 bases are TGTGCCAGCAGTTACTCGCCTCTGGAACTCGGGGCTTTCTTT.

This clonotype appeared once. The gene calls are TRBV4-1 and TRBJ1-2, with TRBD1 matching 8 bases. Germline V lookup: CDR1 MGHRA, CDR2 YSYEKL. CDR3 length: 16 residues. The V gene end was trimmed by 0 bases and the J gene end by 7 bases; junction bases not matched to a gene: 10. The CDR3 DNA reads TGCGCCAGCAGCCAAGATTCAGCCAGGGGGCGATTTGGCTACACCTTC. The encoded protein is CASSQDSARGRFGYTF.

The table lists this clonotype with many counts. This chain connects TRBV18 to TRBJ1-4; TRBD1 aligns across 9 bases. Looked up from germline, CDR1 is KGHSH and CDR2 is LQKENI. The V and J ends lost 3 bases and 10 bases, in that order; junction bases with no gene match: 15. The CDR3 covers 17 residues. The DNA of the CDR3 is TGTGCCAGCTCACCCGCCGGAGAACAGGGGGCTGACCGAAAACTGTTTTTT. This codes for CASSPAGEQGADRKLFF.

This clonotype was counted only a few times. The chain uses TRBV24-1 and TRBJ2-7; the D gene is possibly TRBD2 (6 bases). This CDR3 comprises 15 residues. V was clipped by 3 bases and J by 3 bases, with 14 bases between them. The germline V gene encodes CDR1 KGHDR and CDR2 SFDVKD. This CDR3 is CATSDRGDGGYEQYF. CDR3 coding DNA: TGTGCCACCAGTGATCGCGGGGACGGGGGCTACGAGCAGTACTTC.

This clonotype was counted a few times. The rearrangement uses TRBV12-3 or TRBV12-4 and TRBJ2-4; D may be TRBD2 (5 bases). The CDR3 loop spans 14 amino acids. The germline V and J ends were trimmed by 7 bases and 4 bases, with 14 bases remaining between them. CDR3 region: CASTHSGIKNIQYF. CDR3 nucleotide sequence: TGTGCCAGCACCCACTCGGGGATTAAAAACATTCAGTACTTC.

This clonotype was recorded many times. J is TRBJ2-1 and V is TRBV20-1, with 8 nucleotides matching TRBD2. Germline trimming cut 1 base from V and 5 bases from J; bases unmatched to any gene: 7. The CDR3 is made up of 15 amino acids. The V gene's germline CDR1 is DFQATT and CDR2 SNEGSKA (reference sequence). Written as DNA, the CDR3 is TGCAGTGCTAGAGTGAAAGCGGGAGTTAACAATGAGCAGTTCTTC. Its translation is CSARVKAGVNNEQFF.

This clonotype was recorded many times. The CDR3 loop reads CASSTTSGTPGNTIYF. Here the CDR3 DNA reads TGTGCCAGCAGTACGACTTCCGGGACACCAGGAAACACCATATATTTT. The V and J genes are TRBV28 and TRBJ1-3, with D possibly TRBD1 on 6 matching bases. This CDR3 comprises 16 residues. Germline CDR1 MDHEN, CDR2 SYDVKM. The germline V and J ends were trimmed by 5 bases and 4 bases, with 18 bases remaining between them.

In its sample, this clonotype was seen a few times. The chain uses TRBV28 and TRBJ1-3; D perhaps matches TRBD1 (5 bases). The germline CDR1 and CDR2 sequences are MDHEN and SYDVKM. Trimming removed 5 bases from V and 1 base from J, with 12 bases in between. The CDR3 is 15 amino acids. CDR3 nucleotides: TGTGCCAGCAGTACTACAGGTAGATCTGGAAACACCATATATTTT. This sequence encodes CASSTTGRSGNTIYF.

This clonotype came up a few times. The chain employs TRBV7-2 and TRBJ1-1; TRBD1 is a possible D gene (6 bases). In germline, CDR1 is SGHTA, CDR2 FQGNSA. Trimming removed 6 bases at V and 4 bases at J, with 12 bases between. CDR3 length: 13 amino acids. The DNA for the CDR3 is TGTGCCAGCAGACGGGACATCGCCACTGAAGCTTTCTTT. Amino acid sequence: CASRRDIATEAFF.

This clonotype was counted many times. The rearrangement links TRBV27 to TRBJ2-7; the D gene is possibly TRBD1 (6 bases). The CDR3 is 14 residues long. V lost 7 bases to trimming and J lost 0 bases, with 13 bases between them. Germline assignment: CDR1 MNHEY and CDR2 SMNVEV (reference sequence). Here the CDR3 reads CASKVNRDSYEQYF. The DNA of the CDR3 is TGTGCCAGCAAGGTCAACAGGGACTCCTACGAGCAGTACTTC.

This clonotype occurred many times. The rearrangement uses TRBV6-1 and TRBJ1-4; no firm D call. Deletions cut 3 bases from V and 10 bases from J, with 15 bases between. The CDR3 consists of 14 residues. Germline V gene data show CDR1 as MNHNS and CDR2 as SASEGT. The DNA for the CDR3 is TGTGCCAGCAGTGATGGCGGAGGGAGCGGAAAACTGTTTTTT. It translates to CASSDGGGSGKLFF.

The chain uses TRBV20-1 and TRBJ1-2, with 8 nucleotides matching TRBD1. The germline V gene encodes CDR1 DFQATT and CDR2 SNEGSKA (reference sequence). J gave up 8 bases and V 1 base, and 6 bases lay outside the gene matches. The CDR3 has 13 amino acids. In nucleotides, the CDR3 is TGCAGTGCTAGAGGACAGGGGAGGGACGGCTACACCTTC. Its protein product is CSARGQGRDGYTF.

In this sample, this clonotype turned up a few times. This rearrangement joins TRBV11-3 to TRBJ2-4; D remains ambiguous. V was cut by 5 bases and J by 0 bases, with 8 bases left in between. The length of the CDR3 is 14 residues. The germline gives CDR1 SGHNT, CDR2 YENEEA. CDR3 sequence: CASSLMLAKNIQYF. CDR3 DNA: TGTGCCAGCAGCCTTATGCTAGCCAAAAACATTCAGTACTTC.

Here the CDR3 reads CSARDFSASGGQGTYEQYF. CDR3 DNA: TGCAGTGCTAGAGATTTCTCCGCCTCGGGGGGACAGGGGACCTACGAGCAGTACTTC. The gene calls are TRBV20-1 and TRBJ2-7; 10 bases fit TRBD1. The CDR3 extends over 19 amino acids. The trim removed 0 bases at V and 2 bases at J, leaving 16 bases unmatched. CDR1 DFQATT and CDR2 SNEGSKA come from the germline V gene (reference sequence).

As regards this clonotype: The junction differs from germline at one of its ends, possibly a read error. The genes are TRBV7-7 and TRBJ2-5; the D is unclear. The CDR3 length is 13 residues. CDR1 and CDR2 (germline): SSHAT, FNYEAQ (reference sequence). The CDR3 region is CASSLDAAETQYF. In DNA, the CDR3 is TGTGCTAGCAGCTTAGACGCGGCAGAGACCCAGTACTTC.

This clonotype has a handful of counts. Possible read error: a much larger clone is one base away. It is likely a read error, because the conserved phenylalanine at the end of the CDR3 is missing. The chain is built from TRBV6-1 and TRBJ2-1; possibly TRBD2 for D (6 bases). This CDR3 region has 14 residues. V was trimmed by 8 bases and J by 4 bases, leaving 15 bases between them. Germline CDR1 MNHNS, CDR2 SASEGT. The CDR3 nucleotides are TGTGCCAGCCGCCGGGACTTACCTTACAATGAGCAGTTCCTC. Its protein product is CASRRDLPYNEQFL.

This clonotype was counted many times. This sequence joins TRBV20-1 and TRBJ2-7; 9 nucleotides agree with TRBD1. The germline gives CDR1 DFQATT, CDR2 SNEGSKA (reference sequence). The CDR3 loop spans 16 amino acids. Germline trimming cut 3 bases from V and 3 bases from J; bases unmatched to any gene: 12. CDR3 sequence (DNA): TGCAGTGCTAGGCCACGACCGGGACAGGGCCTCTACGAGCAGTACTTC. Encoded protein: CSARPRPGQGLYEQYF.

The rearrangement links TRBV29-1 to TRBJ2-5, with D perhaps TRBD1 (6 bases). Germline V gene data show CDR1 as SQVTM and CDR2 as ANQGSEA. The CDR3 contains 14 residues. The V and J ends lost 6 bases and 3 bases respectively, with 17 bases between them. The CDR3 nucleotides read TGCAGCGTCCCGACCGGGGCAGGGGAAGAGACCCAGTACTTC. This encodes CSVPTGAGEETQYF. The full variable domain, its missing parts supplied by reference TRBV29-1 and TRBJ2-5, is SAVISQKPSRDICQRGTSLTIQCQVDSQVTMMFWYRQQPGQSLTLIATANQGSEATYESGFVIDKFPISRPNLTFSTLTVSNMSPEDSSIYLCSVPTGAGEETQYFGPGTRLLVL.

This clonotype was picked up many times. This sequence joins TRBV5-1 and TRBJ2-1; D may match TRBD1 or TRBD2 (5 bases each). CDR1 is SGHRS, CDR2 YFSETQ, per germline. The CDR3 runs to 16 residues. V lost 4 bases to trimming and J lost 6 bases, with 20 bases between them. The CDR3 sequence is CASSAGTVLVSNEQFF. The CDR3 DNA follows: TGCGCCAGCAGCGCCGGGACCGTCCTAGTCTCCAATGAGCAGTTCTTC.

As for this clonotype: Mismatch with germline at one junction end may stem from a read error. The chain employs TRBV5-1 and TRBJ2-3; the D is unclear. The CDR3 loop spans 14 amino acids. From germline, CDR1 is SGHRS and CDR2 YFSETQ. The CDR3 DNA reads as TGCGCCAGCAGCTTGGAACAGAGCACAGATACGCAGTACTTT. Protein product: CASSLEQSTDTQYF.

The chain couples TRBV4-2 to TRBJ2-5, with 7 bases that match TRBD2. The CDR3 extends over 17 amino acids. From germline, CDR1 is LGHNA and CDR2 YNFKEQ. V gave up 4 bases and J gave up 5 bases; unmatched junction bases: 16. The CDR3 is CASSPTGLLSSGETQYF. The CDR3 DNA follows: TGTGCCAGCAGCCCAACGGGACTACTCTCCAGCGGGGAGACCCAGTACTTC.